Following are 30 T cell receptor beta chains from one sample sequenced in a study of vaccination effects on CD4 cells after COVID-19. These receptors are not linked to any known antigen. ViraFEST used viral peptide pools to expand antigen-specific CD4+ T cells before sequencing. Isolating CD4+ T cells followed 9 to 11 days of culture. Infection with SARS-CoV-2 occurred in the person between March and December 2020, and PCR confirmed it. Two doses of either BNT162b2 or mRNA-1273 were given to each participant. TCRdb's table, derived via immunoSEQ multiplex PCR, lists solely in-frame clones and lacks some. The sample lists about 13,000 clones, around 73% occurring once. The material was CD4+ T cells from PBMCs cultured with HCoV-NL63 spike peptides, obtained after COVID-19 vaccination. These TCRs come from a human donor who had a prior SARS-CoV-2 infection.

The V gene is TRBV30, the J gene TRBJ1-5; 7 bases are a match to TRBD1. Germline V lookup: CDR1 GTSNPN, CDR2 SVGIG (reference sequence). V trimming: 0 bases; J trimming: 2 bases; junction bases outside the gene matches: 4. The CDR3 totals 15 residues. The CDR3 loop is CAWSVGGGGNQPQHF. The CDR3 DNA reads as TGTGCCTGGAGTGTAGGGGGCGGTGGCAATCAGCCCCAGCATTTT.

The J gene is TRBJ2-5, the V gene TRBV5-6; the D gene could be TRBD1 or TRBD2 (5 bases each). The germline V and J ends were trimmed by 2 bases and 2 bases, with 10 bases remaining between them. CDR1 and CDR2 (germline): SGHDT, YYEEEE. This CDR3 comprises 14 residues. The chain's CDR3 is CASSFRDGQETQYF. The CDR3 region has the DNA TGTGCCAGCAGCTTTCGGGACGGGCAAGAGACCCAGTACTTC.

The CDR3 coding sequence is TGTGCCAGCAGTGTGAGGGGGACTAGCGGCCCCTACGAGCAGTACTTC. Its translation is CASSVRGTSGPYEQYF. The chain carries TRBV2 and TRBJ2-7, with TRBD2 matching 11 bases. This CDR3 has 16 residues. Looked up from germline, CDR1 is SNHLY and CDR2 is FYNNEI. V was clipped by 4 bases and J by 2 bases; unmatched bases: 7. The entire variable domain, with the rest obtained from reference TRBV2 and TRBJ2-7, is as follows: EPEVTQTPSHQVTQMGQEVILRCVPISNHLYFYWYRQILGQKVEFLVSFYNNEISEKSEIFDDQFSVERPDGSNFTLKIRSTKLEDSAMYFCASSVRGTSGPYEQYFGPGTRLTVT.

The V and J genes are TRBV6-2 or TRBV6-3 and TRBJ2-7; 16 bases agree with TRBD2. There are 19 residues in the CDR3. Trimming removed 4 bases from V and 0 bases from J; junction bases left unmatched: 9. Germline CDR1 reads MNHEY; CDR2 reads SVGEGT. CDR3 coding DNA: TGTGCCAGCAGTTCCGGGACTAGCGGGAGGGCGGTCGTCTCCTACGAGCAGTACTTC. Protein product: CASSSGTSGRAVVSYEQYF.

The CDR3 spells CASSRDYGTDTQYF. The CDR3, as DNA: TGTGCCAGCAGCCGGGACTACGGCACAGATACGCAGTATTTT. This sequence joins TRBV7-2 and TRBJ2-3, with 7 bases matching TRBD2. The CDR3 is 14 residues long. The V segment lost 5 bases and the J segment 1 base; nucleotides outside the gene matches: 3. Germline V gene sequence: CDR1 SGHTA, CDR2 FQGNSA.

There are a few counts of this clone. The V and J genes are TRBV11-2 and TRBJ2-4, with 15 positions matching TRBD2. CDR3 length: 18 amino acids. V shed 5 bases, J shed 0 bases, and the junction held 5 bases outside the gene matches. Germline CDR1 reads SGHAT; CDR2 reads FQNNGV. CDR3 in amino acids: CASSRRTSGGVAKNIQYF. CDR3 nucleotide sequence: TGTGCCAGCAGCCGAAGGACTAGCGGGGGGGTAGCCAAAAACATTCAGTACTTC. The full variable domain, in which reference TRBV11-2 and TRBJ2-4 provide the parts outside the CDR3, is EAGVAQSPRYKIIEKRQSVAFWCNPISGHATLYWYQQILGQGPKLLIQFQNNGVVDDSQLPKDRFSAERLKGVDSTLKIQPAKLEDSAVYLCASSRRTSGGVAKNIQYFGAGTRLSVL.

This sequence joins TRBV6-5 and TRBJ1-5; a weak D match, TRBD1 (6 bases). Germline V lookup: CDR1 MNHEY, CDR2 SVGAGI. The CDR3 has 14 residues. Trimming cost V 6 bases and J 7 bases, with 16 bases left between them. CDR3 bases: TGTGCCAGCAGCCCCTCGGGGGGCGGACAGCCCCAGCATTTT. Translation: CASSPSGGGQPQHF.

Here the CDR3 reads CASSLLASGTGELFF. In nucleotides, the CDR3 is TGTGCCAGCAGTTTATTGGCTAGCGGCACCGGGGAGCTGTTTTTT. V usage is TRBV27 and J usage is TRBJ2-2; 7 bases are shared with TRBD2. J was trimmed by 4 bases and V by 1 base; bases with no gene match: 3. CDR1 is MNHEY and CDR2 is SMNVEV in the germline V gene (reference sequence). CDR3 size: 15 residues.

This clone appeared a few times. The rearrangement joins TRBV11-3 to TRBJ2-7; 11 bases line up with TRBD2. Per germline, CDR1 SGHNT and CDR2 YENEEA. V dropped 5 bases and J dropped 4; count of bases not matched to a gene: 4. This CDR3 region has 14 residues. Written as DNA, the CDR3 is TGTGCCAGCAGCCGGATAGCGGGAGGGTACGAGCAGTACTTC. Translated: CASSRIAGGYEQYF.

The V and J genes are TRBV19 and TRBJ2-3, with 9 bases lining up with TRBD2. Trimming cost V 8 bases and J 3 bases; bases outside gene matches: 9. This CDR3 comprises 15 residues. Germline V gene sequence: CDR1 LNHDA, CDR2 SQIVND (reference sequence). This CDR3 reads CASRSPGLATDTQYF. The CDR3 region has the DNA TGTGCCAGTCGGTCTCCGGGACTAGCAACAGATACGCAGTATTTT.

V and J are TRBV6-5 and TRBJ1-2; 7 bases line up with TRBD1. V shed 8 bases, J shed 2 bases, and the junction held 5 bases outside the gene matches. Germline CDR1 and CDR2: MNHEY and SVGAGI. CDR3 length: 13 amino acids. CDR3 nucleotides: TGTGCCAGCGGGGACAGCCTGAACTATGGCTACACCTTC. This gives the protein CASGDSLNYGYTF.

J is TRBJ1-2 and V is TRBV28; 12 bases map to TRBD1. The germline V gene encodes CDR1 MDHEN and CDR2 SYDVKM. V gave up 4 bases and J gave up 4 bases; unmatched junction bases: 4. The CDR3 runs to 15 residues. CDR3 bases: TGTGCCAGCAGTTACCGGGACAGGGGGCTCTATGGCTACACCTTC. It translates to CASSYRDRGLYGYTF.

V and J are TRBV5-8 and TRBJ2-2; 8 bases align to TRBD1. Germline V gene data show CDR1 as SGHTS and CDR2 as YDEGEE. This CDR3 is built from 15 residues. After removal of 4 bases from V and 3 bases from J, the junction contained 5 bases not matched to a gene. The CDR3 spells CASSRTGLYTGELFF. CDR3 DNA sequence: TGTGCCAGCAGCCGGACAGGGCTTTACACCGGGGAGCTGTTTTTT.

The CDR3 is CASSLARHQKETQYF. The CDR3 DNA is TGTGCCAGCAGCTTAGCGCGCCACCAGAAAGAGACCCAGTACTTC. The chain recombines TRBV7-2 with TRBJ2-5, with D hard to call. Germline V lookup: CDR1 SGHTA, CDR2 FQGNSA. This CDR3 region has 15 residues. Trimming took off 0 bases at V and 3 bases at J, with 11 bases between the two ends.

This CDR3 is CASSLFSGRQGGEKLFF. CDR3 coding DNA: TGTGCCAGCAGCTTGTTTAGTGGTCGTCAGGGTGGGGAAAAACTGTTTTTT. The V gene is TRBV5-6, the J gene TRBJ1-4, with a possible D match to TRBD1 (5 bases). Germline lookup yields CDR1 SGHDT and CDR2 YYEEEE. Trimming removed 1 base at V and 8 bases at J, with 21 bases between. The CDR3 consists of 17 residues.

CDR3 bases: TGTGCCAGCAGCTTCCGGCCTACTACGAACACCGGGGAGCTGTTTTTT. Translation gives CASSFRPTTNTGELFF. The gene calls are TRBV7-6 and TRBJ2-2; D not certain. V was pared by 3 bases and J by 0 bases, with 11 bases between. From germline, CDR1 is SGHVS and CDR2 FNYEAQ. This CDR3 region has 16 residues. The variable domain in full, completed from reference TRBV7-6 and TRBJ2-2, reads GAGVSQSPRYKVTKRGQDVALRCDPISGHVSLYWYRQALGQGPEFLTYFNYEAQQDKSGLPNDRFSAERPEGSISTLTIQRTEQRDSAMYRCASSFRPTTNTGELFFGEGSRLTVL.

This clone was observed a single time. The J gene is TRBJ1-2, the V gene TRBV6-5; 7 bases are shared with TRBD1. Per germline, CDR1 MNHEY and CDR2 SVGAGI. There are 12 residues in the CDR3. The junction had 6 bases not matched to a gene; V was cut back by 7 bases and J by 7 bases. The CDR3 nucleotides read TGTGCCAGCAAGGAGACAGGGACTGGCTACACCTTC. The encoded protein is CASKETGTGYTF.

The chain has TRBV2 and TRBJ2-5; the D is unclear. From germline, CDR1 is SNHLY and CDR2 FYNNEI. V was trimmed by 6 bases and J by 2 bases, leaving 13 bases between them. This CDR3 is 14 amino acids long. The CDR3 DNA sequence: TGTGCCAGCAGATCCGACCGAACACAAGAGACCCAGTACTTC. This gives the protein CASRSDRTQETQYF.

The chain carries TRBV7-8 and TRBJ1-2; no definite D call. Germline lookup yields CDR1 SGHVS and CDR2 FQNEAQ. Trimming cost V 0 bases and J 5 bases, with 16 bases left between them. The CDR3 is 16 residues long. The CDR3: CASSLALNLGFYGYTF. The CDR3 DNA is TGTGCCAGCAGCTTAGCGCTCAATCTAGGGTTTTATGGCTACACCTTC. The full variable domain, completed using reference TRBV7-8 and TRBJ1-2, is GAGVSQSPRYKVAKRGQDVALRCDPISGHVSLFWYQQALGQGPEFLTYFQNEAQLDKSGLPSDRFFAERPEGSVSTLKIQRTQQEDSAVYLCASSLALNLGFYGYTFGSGTRLTVV.

The CDR3 bases are TGCAGCGTTGAAGTAGGGTCTAGCGGGGGTAATGAGCAGTTCTTC. Translated: CSVEVGSSGGNEQFF. This chain uses TRBV29-1 with TRBJ2-1; 10 bases are shared with TRBD2. With 1 base clipped from V and 7 bases from J, the junction kept 7 bases outside the gene matches. The CDR3 has 15 amino acids. The germline CDR1 and CDR2 sequences are SQVTM and ANQGSEA.

This chain connects TRBV12-5 to TRBJ2-7; TRBD2 is a possible D gene (5 bases). Trimming cost V 6 bases and J 2 bases, with 17 bases left between them. CDR1 and CDR2 from the germline V gene are LGHNT and FRNRAP. The length of the CDR3 is 15 residues. CDR3 residues: CASGRTAAVAYEQYF. CDR3 in DNA: TGTGCTAGTGGGCGAACAGCGGCTGTGGCCTACGAGCAGTACTTC. The full variable domain, rest sourced from reference TRBV12-5 and TRBJ2-7, is DARVTQTPRHKVTEMGQEVTMRCQPILGHNTVFWYRQTMMQGLELLAYFRNRAPLDDSGMPKDRFSAEMPDATLATLKIQPSEPRDSAVYFCASGRTAAVAYEQYFGPGTRLTVT.

The chain combines TRBV9 with TRBJ2-3, with 7 bases identical to TRBD2. Germline V gene sequence: CDR1 SGDLS, CDR2 YYNGEE. The CDR3 is 18 amino acids. V lost 0 bases, J lost 3 bases, and 13 bases stayed unmatched. The chain's CDR3 is CASSVEGWGGVLTDTQYF. The CDR3 nucleotides are TGTGCCAGCAGCGTAGAAGGTTGGGGGGGGGTATTGACAGATACGCAGTATTTT.

The genes are TRBV29-1 and TRBJ2-1; tentative D call: TRBD2 (5 bases). Looked up from germline, CDR1 is SQVTM and CDR2 is ANQGSEA. The V gene lost 0 bases and the J gene lost 14 bases, with 17 bases spanning the gap. The CDR3 covers 13 residues. The CDR3 protein is CSVEDPDGKSEFF. DNA for the CDR3: TGCAGCGTTGAAGACCCCGACGGGAAATCGGAGTTCTTC.

The V gene is TRBV19, the J gene TRBJ2-3; tentative D call: TRBD1 (5 bases). Trimming cost V 0 bases and J 2 bases, with 6 bases left between them. Germline V gives CDR1 LNHDA, CDR2 SQIVND (reference sequence). CDR3 length: 14 amino acids. CDR3 residues: CASSIEQATDTQYF. The CDR3 DNA sequence: TGTGCCAGTAGTATAGAACAGGCCACAGATACGCAGTATTTT. The whole variable domain, filled in from reference TRBV19 and TRBJ2-3, reads DGGITQSPKYLFRKEGQNVTLSCEQNLNHDAMYWYRQDPGQGLRLIYYSQIVNDFQKGDIAEGYSVSREKKESFPLTVTSAQKNPTAFYLCASSIEQATDTQYFGPGTRLTVL.

This clone has a single count. The chain employs TRBV5-6 and TRBJ1-5, with a tentative D call TRBD1 (5 bases). This CDR3 has 14 residues. The germline gives CDR1 SGHDT, CDR2 YYEEEE. Trimming removed 4 bases from V and 8 bases from J, with 16 bases in between. The CDR3 nucleotides read TGTGCCAGCAGCCCGGACCCGGTGGGGGAGCCCCAGCATTTT. The encoded protein is CASSPDPVGEPQHF.

This clone is large. The rearrangement joins TRBV6-2 or TRBV6-3 to TRBJ1-2; D is unresolved. V was cut by 6 bases and J by 2 bases, with 13 bases left in between. CDR1 is MNHEY, CDR2 SVGEGT, per germline. This CDR3 is built from 14 residues. CDR3 DNA: TGTGCCAGCAGCAAAGGATCTGGCAACTATGGCTACACCTTC. It translates to CASSKGSGNYGYTF.

The V and J genes are TRBV7-3 and TRBJ1-5, with TRBD1 as a possible D gene (6 bases). Deletions cut 5 bases from V and 7 bases from J, with 12 bases between. This CDR3 has 13 residues. Germline CDR1 SGHTA, CDR2 FQGTGA. CDR3 amino acids: CASSPEGGQPQHF. The CDR3 coding sequence is TGTGCCAGCAGCCCAGAGGGGGGGCAGCCCCAGCATTTT.

This clone was seen once. The chain is built from TRBV5-4 and TRBJ2-5, with 10 bases lining up with TRBD2. The ends lost 0 bases at V and 1 base at J; junction bases unmatched: 3. In germline, CDR1 is SGHNT, CDR2 YYREEE (reference sequence). The CDR3 sequence is 16 residues long. CDR3 loop: CASSLGLAGVQETQYF. As DNA, the CDR3 is TGTGCCAGCAGCTTGGGGCTAGCGGGGGTCCAAGAGACCCAGTACTTC.

V gene TRBV11-2 combines with J gene TRBJ1-5; a weak D match, TRBD1 (6 bases). V was trimmed by 4 bases and J by 4 bases, leaving 11 bases between them. In germline, CDR1 is SGHAT, CDR2 FQNNGV. The CDR3 sequence is 14 residues long. CDR3 amino acids: CASSWGAGNQPQHF. CDR3 DNA: TGTGCCAGCAGCTGGGGGGCAGGTAATCAGCCCCAGCATTTT.

The chain joins TRBV5-1 to TRBJ2-3, with TRBD1 as a possible D gene (6 bases). The germline V gene encodes CDR1 SGHRS and CDR2 YFSETQ. The CDR3 length is 14 residues. V lost 2 bases to trimming and J lost 2 bases, with 9 bases between them. DNA of the CDR3: TGCGCCAGCAGCTTTGCAGGGGTCACAGATACGCAGTATTTT. Protein sequence: CASSFAGVTDTQYF.